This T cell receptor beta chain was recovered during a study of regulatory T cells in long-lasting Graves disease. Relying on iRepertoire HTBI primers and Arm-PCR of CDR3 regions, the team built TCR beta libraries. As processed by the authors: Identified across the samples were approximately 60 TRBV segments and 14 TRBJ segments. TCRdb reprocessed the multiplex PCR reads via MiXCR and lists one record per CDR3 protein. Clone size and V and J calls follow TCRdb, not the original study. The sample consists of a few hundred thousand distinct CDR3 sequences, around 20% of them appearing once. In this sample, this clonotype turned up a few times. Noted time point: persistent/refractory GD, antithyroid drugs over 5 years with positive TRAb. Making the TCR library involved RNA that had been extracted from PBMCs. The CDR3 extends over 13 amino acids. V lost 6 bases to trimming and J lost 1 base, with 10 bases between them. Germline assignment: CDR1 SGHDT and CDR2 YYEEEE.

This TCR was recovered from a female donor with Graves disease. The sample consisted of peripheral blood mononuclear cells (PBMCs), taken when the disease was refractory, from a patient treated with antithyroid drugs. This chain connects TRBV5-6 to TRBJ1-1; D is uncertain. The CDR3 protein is CASTGRKNTEAFF. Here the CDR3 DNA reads TGTGCCAGCACCGGACGGAAGAACACTGAAGCTTTCTTT. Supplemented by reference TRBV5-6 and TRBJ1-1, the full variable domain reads DAGVTQSPTHLIKTRGQQVTLRCSPKSGHDTVSWYQQALGQGPQFIFQYYEEEERQRGNFPDRFSGHQFPNYSSELNVNALLLGDSALYLCASTGRKNTEAFFGQGTRLTVV.